The table lists the clone carrying this T cell receptor (beta chain) with a few counts. These data originate in a study of blood T cell repertoires in COVID-19. On the study more broadly: Material from acute and convalescent COVID-19 was sourced from the United States, Italy and Spain. The cDNA or gDNA used as material had been derived from T cells, B-cell-depleted T cells, or PBMCs.

Germline V gene sequence: CDR1 MDHEN, CDR2 SYDVKM. This CDR3 spans 15 amino acids. V gave up 8 bases and J gave up 2 bases, with 16 bases separating them. In the original analysis: Reference gene primer amplification yielded estimated nucleated cell counts. The protocol was immunoSEQ multiplex PCR, while the TCRdb copy is restricted to in-frame clones and leaves out a portion. That table is the source of V, J and clone size, and D and trimming were worked out from the DNA. The top ten hold less than 4.5% of the sample, which has about 260,000 clones, 86% seen once. The rearrangement joins TRBV28 to TRBJ1-5, with a possible D match to TRBD1 (6 bases). Input material: peripheral blood. The sequence derives from a man aged 18-30 years with active or convalescent COVID-19. The CDR3 here is CASAQGGGGNQPQHF. CDR3 in DNA: TGTGCCAGCGCCCAAGGGGGGGGCGGCAATCAGCCCCAGCATTTT.